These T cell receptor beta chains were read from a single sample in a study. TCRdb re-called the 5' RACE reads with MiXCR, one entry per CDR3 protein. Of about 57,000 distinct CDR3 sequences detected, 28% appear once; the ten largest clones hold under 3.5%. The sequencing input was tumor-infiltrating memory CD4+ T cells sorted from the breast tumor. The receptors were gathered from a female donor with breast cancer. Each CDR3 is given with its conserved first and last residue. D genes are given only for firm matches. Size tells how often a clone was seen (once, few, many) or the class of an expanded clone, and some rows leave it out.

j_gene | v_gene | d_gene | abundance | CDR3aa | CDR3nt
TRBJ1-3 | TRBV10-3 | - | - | CAIRDLSGNTIYF | TGTGCCATAAGGGACCTCTCTGGAAACACCATATATTTT
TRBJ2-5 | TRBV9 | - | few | CASSAGRGSIQETQYF | TGTGCCAGCAGCGCAGGAAGGGGGAGCATCCAAGAGACCCAGTACTTC
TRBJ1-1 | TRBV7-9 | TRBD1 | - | CASSLTGVEAEAFF | TGTGCCAGCAGCCTAACAGGGGTTGAGGCTGAAGCTTTCTTT
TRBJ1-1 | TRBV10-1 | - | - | CASSKGTEAFF | TGCGCCAGCAGCAAGGGGACTGAAGCTTTCTTT
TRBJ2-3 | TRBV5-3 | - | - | CARSLASSATDTQYF | TGTGCCAGAAGCTTGGCCTCTAGCGCAACAGATACGCAGTATTTT
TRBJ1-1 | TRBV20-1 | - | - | CSARGGPGAEAFF | TGCAGTGCTAGGGGGGGCCCGGGGGCTGAAGCTTTCTTT
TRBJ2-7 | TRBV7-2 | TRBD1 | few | CASSLEHQGAHEQYF | TGTGCCAGCAGCTTAGAGCACCAGGGGGCCCACGAGCAGTACTTC
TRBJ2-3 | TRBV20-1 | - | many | CSATPILGSGARTDTQYF | TGCAGTGCTACTCCTATCTTAGGATCGGGCGCTCGCACAGATACGCAGTATTTT
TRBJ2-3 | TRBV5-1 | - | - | CASSTGTDTQYF | TGCGCCAGCAGCACGGGCACAGATACGCAGTATTTT
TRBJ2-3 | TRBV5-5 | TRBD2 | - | CASSFVVLAGPTDTQYF | TGCGCCAGCAGCTTCGTCGTACTAGCGGGGCCCACAGATACGCAGTATTTT
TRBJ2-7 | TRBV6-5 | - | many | CASSYQQGYEQYF | TGTGCCAGCAGTTACCAACAAGGCTACGAGCAGTACTTC
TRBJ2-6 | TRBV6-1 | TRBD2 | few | CASSPRGSFRGRASGANVLTF | TGTGCCAGCAGTCCCCGAGGGTCGTTTCGCGGGAGGGCATCTGGGGCCAACGTCCTGACTTTC
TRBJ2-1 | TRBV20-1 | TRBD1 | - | CSAPDRGNNEQFF | TGCAGTGCGCCAGACAGGGGTAACAATGAGCAGTTCTTC
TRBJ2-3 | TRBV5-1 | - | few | CASLVDPGAGTDTQYF | TGCGCCAGCTTGGTCGACCCAGGGGCGGGCACAGATACGCAGTATTTT
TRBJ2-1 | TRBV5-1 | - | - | CASSPGPSRDNEQFF | TGCGCCAGCAGCCCCGGGCCCTCCCGAGACAATGAGCAGTTCTTC
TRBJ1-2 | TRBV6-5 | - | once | CASTHQGMGGYTF | TGTGCCAGCACCCACCAGGGGATGGGAGGCTACACCTTC